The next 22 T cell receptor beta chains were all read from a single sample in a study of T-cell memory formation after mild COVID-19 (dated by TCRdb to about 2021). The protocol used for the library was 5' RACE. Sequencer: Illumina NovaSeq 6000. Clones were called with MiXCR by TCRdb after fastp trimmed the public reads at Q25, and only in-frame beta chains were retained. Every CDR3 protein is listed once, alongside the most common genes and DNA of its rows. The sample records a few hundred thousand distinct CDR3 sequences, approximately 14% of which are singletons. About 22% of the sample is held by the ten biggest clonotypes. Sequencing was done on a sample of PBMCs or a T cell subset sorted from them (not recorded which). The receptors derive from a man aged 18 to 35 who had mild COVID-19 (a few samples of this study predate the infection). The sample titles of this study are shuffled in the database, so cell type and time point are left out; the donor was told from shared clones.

The CDR3 DNA is TGTGCCAGCAGCTTATCCAGCGGGGGGTTCCATGAGCAGTTCTTC. Protein product: CASSLSSGGFHEQFF. The V and J genes are TRBV7-7 and TRBJ2-1; 9 nucleotides line up with TRBD2. Germline CDR1 is SSHAT and CDR2 is FNYEAQ (reference sequence). Trimming removed 2 bases from V and 8 bases from J; junction bases left unmatched: 7. The CDR3 loop spans 15 amino acids.

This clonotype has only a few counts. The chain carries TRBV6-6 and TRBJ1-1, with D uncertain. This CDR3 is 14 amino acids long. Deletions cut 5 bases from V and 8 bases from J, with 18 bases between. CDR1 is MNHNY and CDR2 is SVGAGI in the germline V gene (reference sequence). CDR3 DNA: TGTGCCAGCAGTCCTTCCGGGGAGTATGTAGAAGCTTTCTTT. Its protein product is CASSPSGEYVEAFF.

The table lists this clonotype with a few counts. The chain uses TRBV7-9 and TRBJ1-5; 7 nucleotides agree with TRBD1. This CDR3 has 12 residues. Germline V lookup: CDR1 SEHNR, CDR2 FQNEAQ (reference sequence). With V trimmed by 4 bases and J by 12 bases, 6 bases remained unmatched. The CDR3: CASSSRDRRQHF. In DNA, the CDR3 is TGTGCCAGCAGCTCCCGGGACAGACGCCAGCATTTT.

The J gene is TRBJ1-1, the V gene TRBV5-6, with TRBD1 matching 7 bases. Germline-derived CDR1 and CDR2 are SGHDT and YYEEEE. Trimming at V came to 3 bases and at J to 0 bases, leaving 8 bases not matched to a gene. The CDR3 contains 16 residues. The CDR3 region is CASSSRLDRVNTEAFF. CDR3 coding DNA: TGTGCCAGCAGCTCCAGACTAGACAGGGTGAACACTGAAGCTTTCTTT.

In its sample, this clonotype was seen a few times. CDR3 DNA: TGTGCCAGCAGCTTGAACTACCGAGCGGGCCTTAGTCCAACTGAAGCTTTCTTT. This encodes CASSLNYRAGLSPTEAFF. The chain uses TRBV5-6 and TRBJ1-1; no clear D. The CDR3 has 18 residues. V was pared by 1 base and J by 5 bases, with 24 bases between. Germline lookup yields CDR1 SGHDT and CDR2 YYEEEE.

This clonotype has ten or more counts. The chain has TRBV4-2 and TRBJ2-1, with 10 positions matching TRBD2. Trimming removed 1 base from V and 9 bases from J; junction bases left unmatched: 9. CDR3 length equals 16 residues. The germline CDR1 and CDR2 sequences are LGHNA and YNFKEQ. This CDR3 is CASSQGAGGQVGEQFF. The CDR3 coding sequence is TGTGCCAGCAGCCAAGGAGCGGGGGGGCAGGTGGGTGAGCAGTTCTTC.

The CDR3 sequence is CASSLDVSVNTGELFF. The CDR3 DNA sequence: TGTGCCAGCAGCTTAGATGTGTCAGTGAACACCGGGGAGCTGTTTTTT. The chain carries TRBV11-2 and TRBJ2-2; no clear D. V was cut by 0 bases and J by 1 base, with 9 bases left in between. This CDR3 has 16 residues. Germline V gene lookup returns CDR1 SGHAT and CDR2 FQNNGV. Filled out from reference TRBV11-2 and TRBJ2-2, the complete variable domain reads EAGVAQSPRYKIIEKRQSVAFWCNPISGHATLYWYQQILGQGPKLLIQFQNNGVVDDSQLPKDRFSAERLKGVDSTLKIQPAKLEDSAVYLCASSLDVSVNTGELFFGEGSRLTVL.

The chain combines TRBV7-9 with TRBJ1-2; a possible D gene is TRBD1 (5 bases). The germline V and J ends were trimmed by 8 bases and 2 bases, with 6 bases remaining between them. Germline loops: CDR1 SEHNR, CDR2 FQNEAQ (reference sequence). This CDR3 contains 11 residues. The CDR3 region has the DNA TGTGCCAGCGGGGGGAACTATGGCTACACCTTC. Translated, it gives CASGGNYGYTF. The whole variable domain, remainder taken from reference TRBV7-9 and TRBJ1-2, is DTGVSQNPRHKITKRGQNVTFRCDPISEHNRLYWYRQTLGQGPEFLTYFQNEAQLEKSRLLSDRFSAERPKGSFSTLEIQRTEQGDSAMYLCASGGNYGYTFGSGTRLTVV.

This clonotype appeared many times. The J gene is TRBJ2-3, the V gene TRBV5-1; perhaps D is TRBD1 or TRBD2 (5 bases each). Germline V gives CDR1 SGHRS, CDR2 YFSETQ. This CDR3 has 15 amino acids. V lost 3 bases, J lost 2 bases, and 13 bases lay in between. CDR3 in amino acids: CASSWGTADTDTQYF. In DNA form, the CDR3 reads TGCGCCAGCAGCTGGGGGACCGCCGACACAGATACGCAGTATTTT.

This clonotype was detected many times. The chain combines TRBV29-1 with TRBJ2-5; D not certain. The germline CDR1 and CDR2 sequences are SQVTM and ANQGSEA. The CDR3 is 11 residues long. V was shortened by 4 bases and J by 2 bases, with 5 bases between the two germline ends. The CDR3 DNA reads TGCAGCGTTGGTCTACAAGAGACCCAGTACTTC. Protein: CSVGLQETQYF. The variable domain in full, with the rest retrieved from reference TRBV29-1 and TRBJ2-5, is SAVISQKPSRDICQRGTSLTIQCQVDSQVTMMFWYRQQPGQSLTLIATANQGSEATYESGFVIDKFPISRPNLTFSTLTVSNMSPEDSSIYLCSVGLQETQYFGPGTRLLVL.

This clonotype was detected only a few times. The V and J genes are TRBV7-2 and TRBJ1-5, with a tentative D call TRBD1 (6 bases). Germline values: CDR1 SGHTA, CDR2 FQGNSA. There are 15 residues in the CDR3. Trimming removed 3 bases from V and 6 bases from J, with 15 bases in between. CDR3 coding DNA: TGTGCCAGCAGCTTTTCAGGGGCTGTTCCTCAGCCCCAGCATTTT. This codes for CASSFSGAVPQPQHF.

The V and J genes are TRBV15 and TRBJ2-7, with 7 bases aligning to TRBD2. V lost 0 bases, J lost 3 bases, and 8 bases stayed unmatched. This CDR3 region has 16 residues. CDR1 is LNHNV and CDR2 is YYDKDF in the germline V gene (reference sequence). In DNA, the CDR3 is TGTGCCACCAGCAGAGATAACTTGGGCGGGGGCTACGAGCAGTACTTC. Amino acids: CATSRDNLGGGYEQYF.

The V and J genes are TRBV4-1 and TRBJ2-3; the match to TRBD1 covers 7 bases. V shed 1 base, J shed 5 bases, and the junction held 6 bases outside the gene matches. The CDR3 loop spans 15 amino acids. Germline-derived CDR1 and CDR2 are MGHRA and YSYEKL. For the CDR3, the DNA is TGCGCCAGCAGCCAAGTCGACAGGGCCGGAGATACGCAGTATTTT. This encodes CASSQVDRAGDTQYF.

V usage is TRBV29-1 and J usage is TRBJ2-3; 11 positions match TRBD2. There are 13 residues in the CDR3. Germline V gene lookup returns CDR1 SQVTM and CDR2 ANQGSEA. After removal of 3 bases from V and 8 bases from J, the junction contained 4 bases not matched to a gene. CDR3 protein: CSVDKLAGGTQYF. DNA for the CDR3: TGCAGCGTTGACAAGCTAGCGGGAGGTACGCAGTATTTT.

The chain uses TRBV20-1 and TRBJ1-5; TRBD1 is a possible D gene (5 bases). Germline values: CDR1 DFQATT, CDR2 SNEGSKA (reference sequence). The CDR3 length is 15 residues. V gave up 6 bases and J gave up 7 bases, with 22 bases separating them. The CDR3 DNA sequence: TGCAGTGCCTTGCGGGCAGGTGGGGCATGGCAGCCCCAGCATTTT. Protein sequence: CSALRAGGAWQPQHF.

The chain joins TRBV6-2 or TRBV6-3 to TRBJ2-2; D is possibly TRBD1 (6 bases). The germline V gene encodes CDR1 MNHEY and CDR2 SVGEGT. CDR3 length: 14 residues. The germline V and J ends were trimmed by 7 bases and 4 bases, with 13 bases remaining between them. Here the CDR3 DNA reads TGTGCCAGCATGAGGGGGATCGGCACCGGGGAGCTGTTTTTT. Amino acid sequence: CASMRGIGTGELFF.

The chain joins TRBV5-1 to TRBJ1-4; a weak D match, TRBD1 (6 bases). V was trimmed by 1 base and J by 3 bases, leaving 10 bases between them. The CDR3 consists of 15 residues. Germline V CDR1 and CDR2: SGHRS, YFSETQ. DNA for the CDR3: TGCGCCAGCAGCTTGATGGGGGCCCCTAATGAAAAACTGTTTTTT. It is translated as CASSLMGAPNEKLFF.

DNA for the CDR3: TGTGCCAGCAGCTTGGCCGGGGGACTGGGGAATGAGCAGTTCTTC. Its translation is CASSLAGGLGNEQFF. This chain uses TRBV5-6 with TRBJ2-1; possible D gene TRBD2, 6 bases. Looked up from germline, CDR1 is SGHDT and CDR2 is YYEEEE. V gave up 0 bases and J gave up 7 bases, with 14 bases separating them. The CDR3 consists of 15 residues.

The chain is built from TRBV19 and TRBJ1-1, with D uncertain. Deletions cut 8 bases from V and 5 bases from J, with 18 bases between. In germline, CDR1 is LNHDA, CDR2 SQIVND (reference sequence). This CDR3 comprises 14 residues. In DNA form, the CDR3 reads TGTGCCAGTCGGACCCCGACGGCTGGTACTGAAGCTTTCTTT. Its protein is CASRTPTAGTEAFF.

The CDR3 DNA is TGTGCCAGCAACCCTGACAGGGGGTATTTACAAGAGACCCAGTACTTC. The encoded protein is CASNPDRGYLQETQYF. The V call is TRBV7-2, the J call TRBJ2-5; 9 bases fit TRBD1. With V trimmed by 7 bases and J by 2 bases, 11 bases remained unmatched. From germline, CDR1 is SGHTA and CDR2 FQGNSA. The CDR3 spans 16 residues. The full variable domain, in which reference TRBV7-2 and TRBJ2-5 provide the parts outside the CDR3, is GAGVSQSPSNKVTEKGKDVELRCDPISGHTALYWYRQSLGQGLEFLIYFQGNSAPDKSGLPSDRFSAERTGGSVSTLTIQRTQQEDSAVYLCASNPDRGYLQETQYFGPGTRLLVL.

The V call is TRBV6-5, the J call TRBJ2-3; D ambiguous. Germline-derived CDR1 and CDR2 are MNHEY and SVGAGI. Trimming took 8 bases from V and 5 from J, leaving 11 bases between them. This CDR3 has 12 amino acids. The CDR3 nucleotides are TGTGCCAGCCGAAAGGCCGGAGATACGCAGTATTTT. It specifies CASRKAGDTQYF.

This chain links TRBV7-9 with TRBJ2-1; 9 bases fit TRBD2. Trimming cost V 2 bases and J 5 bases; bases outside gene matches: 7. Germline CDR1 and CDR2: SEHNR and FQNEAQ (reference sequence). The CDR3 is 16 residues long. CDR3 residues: CASSLSLAGTNNEQFF. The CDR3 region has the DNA TGTGCCAGCAGCTTATCGCTAGCGGGGACAAACAATGAGCAGTTCTTC.